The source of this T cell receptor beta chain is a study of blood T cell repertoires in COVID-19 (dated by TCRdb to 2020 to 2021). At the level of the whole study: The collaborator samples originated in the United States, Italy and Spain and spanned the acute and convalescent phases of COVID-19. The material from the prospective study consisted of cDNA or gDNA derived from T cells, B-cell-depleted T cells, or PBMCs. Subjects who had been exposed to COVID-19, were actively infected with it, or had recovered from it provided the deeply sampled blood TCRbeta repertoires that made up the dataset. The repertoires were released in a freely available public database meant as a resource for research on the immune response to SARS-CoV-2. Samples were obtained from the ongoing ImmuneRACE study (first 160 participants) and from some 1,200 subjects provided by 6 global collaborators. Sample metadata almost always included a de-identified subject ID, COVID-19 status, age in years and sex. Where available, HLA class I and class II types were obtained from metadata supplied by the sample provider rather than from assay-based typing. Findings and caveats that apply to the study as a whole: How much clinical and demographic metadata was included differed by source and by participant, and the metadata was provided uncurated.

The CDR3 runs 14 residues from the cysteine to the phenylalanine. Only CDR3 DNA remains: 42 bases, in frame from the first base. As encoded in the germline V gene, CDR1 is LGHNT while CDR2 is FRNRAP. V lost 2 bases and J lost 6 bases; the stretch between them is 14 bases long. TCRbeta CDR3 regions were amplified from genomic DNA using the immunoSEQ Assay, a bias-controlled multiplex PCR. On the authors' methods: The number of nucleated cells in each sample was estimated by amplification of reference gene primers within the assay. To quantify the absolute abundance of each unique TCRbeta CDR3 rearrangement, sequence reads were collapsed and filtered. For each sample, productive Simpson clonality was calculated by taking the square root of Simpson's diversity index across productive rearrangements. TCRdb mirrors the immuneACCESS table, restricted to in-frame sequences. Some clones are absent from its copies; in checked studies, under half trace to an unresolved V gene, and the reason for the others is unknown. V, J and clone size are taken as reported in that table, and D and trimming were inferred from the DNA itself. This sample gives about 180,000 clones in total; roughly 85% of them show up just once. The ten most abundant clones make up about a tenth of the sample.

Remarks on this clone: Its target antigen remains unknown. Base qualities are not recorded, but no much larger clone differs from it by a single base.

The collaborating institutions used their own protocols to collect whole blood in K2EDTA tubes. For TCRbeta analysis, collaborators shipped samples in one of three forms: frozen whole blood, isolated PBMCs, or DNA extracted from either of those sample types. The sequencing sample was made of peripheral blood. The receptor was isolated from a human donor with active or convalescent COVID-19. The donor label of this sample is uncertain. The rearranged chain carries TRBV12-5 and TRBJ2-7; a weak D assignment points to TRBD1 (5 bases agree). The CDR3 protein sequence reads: CASGLKLTGGEQYF. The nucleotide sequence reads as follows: TGTGCTAGTGGTTTGAAGTTAACAGGCGGCGAGCAGTACTTC.